The rows below give T cell receptor beta chains drawn from one sample of a study of PD-1 blockade in classical Hodgkin lymphoma. Sequencing used immunoSEQ multiplex PCR; TCRdb keeps in-frame clones, though not all of them. The sample contains 90,000 to 120,000 clones, 89% of which appear only once. The sample in question was peripheral blood mononuclear cells (PBMCs), obtained before the second cycle of nivolumab. These receptors originate from a human donor with classical Hodgkin lymphoma. The CDR3 runs from the conserved cysteine through the conserved F or W. The D gene is left open where the match is weak. Some rows mark clone size as missing; the rest say once, few, many or name a class of expanded clone.

d_call j_call clone_size v_call cdr3_aa cdr3_nt
TRBD1 TRBJ2-7 - TRBV9 CASSVKEGTGRNEQYF TGTGCCAGCAGCGTAAAGGAAGGGACAGGGAGGAACGAGCAGTACTTC
- TRBJ2-1 - TRBV7-2 CASSLRGQGGYRGDEQFF TGTGCCAGCAGCTTACGGGGGCAGGGAGGCTACCGAGGGGATGAGCAGTTCTTC
- TRBJ2-2 - TRBV28 CASAPGTFVLGELFF TGTGCCAGCGCCCCCGGGACTTTTGTTCTCGGGGAGCTGTTTTTT
TRBD1 TRBJ1-2 - TRBV2 CASSERDSRGFTF TGTGCCAGCAGTGAAAGGGACAGTCGAGGGTTCACCTTC
TRBD2 TRBJ2-1 - TRBV27 CASKYSAGLSYNEQFF TGTGCCAGCAAATATTCAGCGGGGCTCTCCTACAATGAGCAGTTCTTC
- TRBJ1-5 - TRBV10-2 CASSESAGSGQPQHF TGCGCCAGCAGTGAGTCCGCGGGGAGCGGCCAGCCCCAGCATTTT
TRBD1 TRBJ2-5 - TRBV7-2 CASSSDRGIQETQYF TGTGCCAGCAGCTCGGACAGGGGTATCCAAGAGACCCAGTACTTC
TRBD2 TRBJ2-1 - TRBV9 CASSVGGTSSGNEQFF TGTGCCAGCAGCGTAGGCGGGACTAGTTCCGGCAATGAGCAGTTCTTC
- TRBJ1-1 - TRBV30 CAWSVGRNTEAFF TGTGCCTGGAGCGTAGGGAGGAACACTGAAGCTTTCTTT
- TRBJ1-1 - TRBV5-1 CASSPHDDSRSEAFF TGCGCCAGCAGCCCCCACGACGACAGTAGATCCGAAGCTTTCTTT
- TRBJ2-7 - TRBV4-3 CASSQEEYSYEQYF TGCGCCAGCAGCCAAGAGGAGTACTCCTACGAGCAGTACTTC
- TRBJ1-1 - TRBV19 CASSITGGFTEAFF TGTGCCAGTAGTATTACGGGGGGGTTCACTGAAGCTTTCTTT
TRBD2 TRBJ2-7 - TRBV27 CASRIIAGGLKQYF TGTGCCAGCAGGATAATAGCGGGAGGGTTAAAGCAGTACTTC
TRBD2 TRBJ2-1 - TRBV7-6 CASSQSGSRTSGSYEQFF TGTGCCAGCAGTCAATCGGGTTCGCGGACTAGCGGGAGTTATGAGCAGTTCTTC
- TRBJ1-5 - TRBV7-9 CASSSLGGPRQPQHF TGTGCCAGCAGTTCGTTAGGGGGACCGCGGCAGCCCCAGCATTTT
- TRBJ1-5 - TRBV7-2 CASSLDANQPQHF TGTGCCAGCAGCTTAGACGCCAATCAGCCCCAGCATTTT
- TRBJ2-3 - TRBV30 CAHKGWGDTDTQYF TGTGCCCACAAAGGGTGGGGGGACACAGATACGCAGTATTTT
- TRBJ1-1 - TRBV7-9 CASSLALAGQNTEAFF TGTGCCAGCAGCTTAGCACTCGCAGGACAGAACACTGAAGCTTTCTTT
TRBD1 TRBJ1-5 - TRBV19 CASSIGWQGASQDQPQHF TGTGCCAGTAGTATAGGTTGGCAGGGGGCTTCCCAGGATCAGCCCCAGCATTTT
TRBD2 TRBJ2-7 - TRBV6-6 CASSLAASRYEQYF TGTGCCAGCAGTCTAGCGGCGAGTCGTTACGAGCAGTACTTC
- TRBJ2-3 - TRBV5-1 CASSYNSGRTDTQYF TGCGCCAGCAGCTACAATAGCGGTCGCACAGATACGCAGTATTTT
- TRBJ2-2 once TRBV6-1 CASKGQVNTGELFF TGTGCCAGCAAGGGGCAGGTGAACACCGGGGAGCTGTTTTTT
- TRBJ2-1 - TRBV6-5 CASSPRSIRYNEQFF TGTGCCAGCAGTCCCCGATCCATAAGGTACAATGAGCAGTTCTTC
- TRBJ2-7 - TRBV10-2 CASGWGYEQYF TGCGCCAGCGGGTGGGGCTACGAGCAGTACTTC
- TRBJ2-5 - TRBV10-3 CAISESERSGETQYF TGTGCCATCAGTGAGTCCGAGCGTAGTGGGGAGACCCAGTACTTC
- TRBJ1-5 - TRBV6-4 CASSGNRPQHF TGTGCCAGCAGTGGAAATCGGCCCCAGCATTTT
- TRBJ2-1 - TRBV5-1 CASSLVRNEQFF TGCGCCAGCAGCTTGGTGAGAAATGAGCAGTTCTTC
- TRBJ1-5 few TRBV18 CASSPERRVQPQHF TGTGCCAGCTCACCCGAGAGGCGGGTACAGCCCCAGCATTTT
- TRBJ1-4 few TRBV7-9 CASSSGTLDEKLFF TGTGCCAGCAGTTCCGGGACTCTCGATGAAAAACTGTTTTTT
TRBD2 TRBJ2-2 - TRBV2 CASTSPPTSDTGELFF TGTGCCAGCACCTCCCCCCCGACTAGCGATACCGGGGAGCTGTTTTTT
- TRBJ1-5 - TRBV6-5 CASSYGYQTDPQHF TGTGCCAGCAGTTATGGGTACCAGACAGACCCCCAGCATTTT
TRBD1 TRBJ1-1 - TRBV5-5 CASSLDRGGQAFF TGTGCCAGCAGCCTAGACAGGGGAGGGCAGGCTTTCTTT
TRBD2 TRBJ2-7 - TRBV19 CASSIQRGFSYEQYF TGTGCCAGTAGTATTCAGCGGGGCTTCTCCTACGAGCAGTACTTC
- TRBJ2-7 - TRBV28 CASSLEPYPTYEQYF TGTGCCAGCAGTTTAGAACCGTATCCCACCTACGAGCAGTACTTC
- TRBJ2-1 - TRBV7-9 CASRGQAYNEQFF TGTGCCAGCAGGGGACAAGCCTACAATGAGCAGTTCTTC
- TRBJ1-5 - TRBV2 CASRGIRSQHF TGTGCCAGCAGGGGGATAAGGTCCCAGCATTTT
TRBD1 TRBJ1-2 - TRBV7-2 CASSLRQGHGYTF TGTGCCAGCAGCTTACGACAGGGACATGGCTACACCTTC
- TRBJ1-2 - TRBV7-6 CASSSRETAGGYTF TGTGCCAGCAGCAGCAGGGAAACGGCGGGGGGCTACACCTTC
TRBD1 TRBJ1-1 - TRBV29-1 CSHRDRGHTEAFF TGCAGCCACAGGGACAGGGGGCACACTGAAGCTTTCTTT
TRBD1 TRBJ1-4 - TRBV6-5 CASGETGDEKLFF TGTGCCAGCGGGGAGACAGGGGATGAAAAACTGTTTTTT
- TRBJ1-1 - TRBV28 CASSFEGFQRGVGTEAFF TGTGCCAGCAGTTTCGAAGGGTTTCAGCGGGGGGTTGGGACTGAAGCTTTCTTT
TRBD2 TRBJ2-2 few TRBV4-2 CASSQYKTRTSGSSGELFF TGTGCCAGCAGCCAATACAAAACCCGGACTAGCGGGAGTTCTGGGGAGCTGTTTTTT
- TRBJ1-1 - TRBV6-5 CASSLGPPTEAFF TGTGCCAGCAGTTTGGGACCCCCCACTGAAGCTTTCTTT
- TRBJ1-1 - TRBV30 CAWNDGSGAEAFF TGTGCCTGGAATGACGGGTCGGGGGCTGAAGCTTTCTTT
- TRBJ2-6 once TRBV4-2 CASSQKEGSGANVLTF TGTGCCAGCAGCCAAAAAGAGGGGTCTGGGGCCAACGTCCTGACTTTC
TRBD2 TRBJ2-1 - TRBV28 CASSALAGAYNEQFF TGTGCCAGCAGCGCTCTAGCGGGGGCCTACAATGAGCAGTTCTTC
TRBD1 TRBJ2-2 - TRBV5-1 CASSDNTGTDKAGELFF TGCGCCAGCAGCGACAATACCGGGACAGATAAGGCCGGGGAGCTGTTTTTT
TRBD1 TRBJ2-1 - TRBV28 CASSPRGQAYNEQFF TGTGCCAGCAGTCCCCGGGGACAGGCATACAATGAGCAGTTCTTC
- TRBJ2-6 - TRBV7-9 CASSLVGSGTGVNVLTF TGTGCCAGCAGCTTAGTAGGGTCCGGGACCGGTGTCAACGTCCTGACTTTC
- TRBJ1-2 - TRBV28 CASSPVERVNYGYTF TGTGCCAGCAGTCCAGTGGAGAGAGTTAACTATGGCTACACCTTC
TRBD1 TRBJ2-7 - TRBV7-9 CASSRQGTEQYF TGTGCCAGCAGCCGACAGGGGACCGAGCAGTACTTC
TRBD2 TRBJ2-2 - TRBV11-2 CASSSTAGAATGELFF TGTGCCAGCAGCTCGACGGCGGGAGCGGCAACCGGGGAGCTGTTTTTT
TRBD1 TRBJ1-2 - TRBV5-1 CASSLVAGGDGYTF TGCGCCAGCAGCTTGGTGGCAGGGGGCGATGGCTACACCTTC